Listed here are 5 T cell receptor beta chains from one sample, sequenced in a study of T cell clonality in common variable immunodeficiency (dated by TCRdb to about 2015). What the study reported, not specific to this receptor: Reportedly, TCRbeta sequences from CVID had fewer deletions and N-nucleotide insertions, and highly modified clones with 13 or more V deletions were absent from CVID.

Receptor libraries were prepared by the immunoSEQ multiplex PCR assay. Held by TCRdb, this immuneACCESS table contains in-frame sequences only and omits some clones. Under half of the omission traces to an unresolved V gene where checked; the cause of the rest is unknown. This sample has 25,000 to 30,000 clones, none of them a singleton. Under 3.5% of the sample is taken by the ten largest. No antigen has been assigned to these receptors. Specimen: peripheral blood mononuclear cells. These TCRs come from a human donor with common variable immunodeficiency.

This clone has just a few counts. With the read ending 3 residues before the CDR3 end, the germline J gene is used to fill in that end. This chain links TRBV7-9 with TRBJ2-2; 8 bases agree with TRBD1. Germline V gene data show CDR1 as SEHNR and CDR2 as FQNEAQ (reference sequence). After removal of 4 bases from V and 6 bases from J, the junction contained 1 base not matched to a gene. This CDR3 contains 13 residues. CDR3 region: CASSSQGAGELFF. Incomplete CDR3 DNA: TGTGCCAGCAGCTCACAGGGGGCCGGGGAG.

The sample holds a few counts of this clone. CDR3 DNA, as far as it was read: TGTGCCAGCTCACCCTCGGTGACTAACTATGGC. As protein: CASSPSVTNYG. The whole CDR3 sequence is CASSPSVTNYGYTF. The rearrangement joins TRBV18 to TRBJ1-2, with D hard to call. The CDR3 goes on 3 residues after the read ends, and that part is filled in from the germline J gene. Trimming took 3 bases from V and 0 from J, leaving 8 bases between them. The CDR3 extends over 14 amino acids. Looked up from germline, CDR1 is KGHSH and CDR2 is LQKENI.

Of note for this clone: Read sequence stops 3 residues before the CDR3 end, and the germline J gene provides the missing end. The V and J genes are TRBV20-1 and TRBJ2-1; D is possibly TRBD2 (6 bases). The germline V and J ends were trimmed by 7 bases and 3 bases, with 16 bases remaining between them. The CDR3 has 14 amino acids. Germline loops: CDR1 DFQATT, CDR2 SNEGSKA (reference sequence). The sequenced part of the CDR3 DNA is TGCAGTGGAAATGGTGTTAGCGGCTACAATGAG. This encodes CSGNGVSGYNE. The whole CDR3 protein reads CSGNGVSGYNEQFF.

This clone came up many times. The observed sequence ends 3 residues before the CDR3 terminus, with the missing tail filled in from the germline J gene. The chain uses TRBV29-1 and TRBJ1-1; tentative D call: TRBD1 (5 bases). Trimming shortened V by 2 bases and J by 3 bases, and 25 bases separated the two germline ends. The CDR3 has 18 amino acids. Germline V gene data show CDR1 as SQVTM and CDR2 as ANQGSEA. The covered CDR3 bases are TGCAGCGTTGAACCCGCGAACCGGGGGGTTGTGGCACACACTGAA. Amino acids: CSVEPANRGVVAHTE. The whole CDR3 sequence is CSVEPANRGVVAHTEAFF.

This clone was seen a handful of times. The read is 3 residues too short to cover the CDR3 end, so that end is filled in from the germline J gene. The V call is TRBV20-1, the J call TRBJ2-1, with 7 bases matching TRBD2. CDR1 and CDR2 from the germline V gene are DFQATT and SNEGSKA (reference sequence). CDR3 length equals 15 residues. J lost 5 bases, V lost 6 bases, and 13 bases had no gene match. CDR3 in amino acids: CSARSGGGENNEQFF. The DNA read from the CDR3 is TGCAGTGCCCGGAGTGGCGGGGGAGAAAACAATGAG.